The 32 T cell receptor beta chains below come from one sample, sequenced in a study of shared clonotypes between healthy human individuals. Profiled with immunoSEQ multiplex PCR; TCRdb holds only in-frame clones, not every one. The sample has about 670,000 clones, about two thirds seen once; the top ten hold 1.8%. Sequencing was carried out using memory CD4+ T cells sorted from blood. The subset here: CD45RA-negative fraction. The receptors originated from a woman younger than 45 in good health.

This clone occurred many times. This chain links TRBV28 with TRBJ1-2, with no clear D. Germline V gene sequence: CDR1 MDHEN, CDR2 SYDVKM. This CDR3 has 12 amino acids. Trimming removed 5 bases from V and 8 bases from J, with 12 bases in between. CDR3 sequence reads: CASSPVLIGYTF. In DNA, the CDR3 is TGTGCCAGCAGTCCCGTGCTAATAGGCTACACCTTC.

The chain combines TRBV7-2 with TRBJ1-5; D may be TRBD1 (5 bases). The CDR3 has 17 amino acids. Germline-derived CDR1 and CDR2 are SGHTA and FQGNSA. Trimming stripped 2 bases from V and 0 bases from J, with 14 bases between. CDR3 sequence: CASSLWAGPYSNQPQHF. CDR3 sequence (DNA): TGTGCCAGCAGCTTATGGGCAGGGCCATATAGCAATCAGCCCCAGCATTTT.

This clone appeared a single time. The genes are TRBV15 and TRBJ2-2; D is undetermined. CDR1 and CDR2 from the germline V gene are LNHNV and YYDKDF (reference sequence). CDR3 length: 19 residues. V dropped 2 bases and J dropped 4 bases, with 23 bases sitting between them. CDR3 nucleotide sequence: TGTGCCACCAGCAGACACCTTCGCACAATGAGACATCCCACCGGGGAGCTGTTTTTT. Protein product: CATSRHLRTMRHPTGELFF. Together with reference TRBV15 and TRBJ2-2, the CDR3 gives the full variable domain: DAMVIQNPRYQVTQFGKPVTLSCSQTLNHNVMYWYQQKSSQAPKLLFHYYDKDFNNEADTPDNFQSRRPNTSFCFLDIRSPGLGDTAMYLCATSRHLRTMRHPTGELFFGEGSRLTVL.

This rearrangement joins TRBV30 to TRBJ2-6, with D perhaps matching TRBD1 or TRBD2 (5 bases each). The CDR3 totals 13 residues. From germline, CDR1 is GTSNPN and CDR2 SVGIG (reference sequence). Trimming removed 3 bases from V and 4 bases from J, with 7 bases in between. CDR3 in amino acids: CAWSGTGANVLTF. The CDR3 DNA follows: TGTGCCTGGAGCGGGACCGGGGCCAACGTCCTGACTTTC.

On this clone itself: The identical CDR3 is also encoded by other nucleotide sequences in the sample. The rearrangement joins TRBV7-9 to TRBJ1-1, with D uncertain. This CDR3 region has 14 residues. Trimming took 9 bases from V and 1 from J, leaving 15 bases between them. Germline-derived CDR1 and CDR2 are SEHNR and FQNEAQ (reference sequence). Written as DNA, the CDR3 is TGTGCCAGTAGCCCCCCCCCGGGGAACACTGAAGCTTTCTTT. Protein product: CASSPPPGNTEAFF. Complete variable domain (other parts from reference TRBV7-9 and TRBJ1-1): DTGVSQNPRHKITKRGQNVTFRCDPISEHNRLYWYRQTLGQGPEFLTYFQNEAQLEKSRLLSDRFSAERPKGSFSTLEIQRTEQGDSAMYLCASSPPPGNTEAFFGQGTRLTVV.

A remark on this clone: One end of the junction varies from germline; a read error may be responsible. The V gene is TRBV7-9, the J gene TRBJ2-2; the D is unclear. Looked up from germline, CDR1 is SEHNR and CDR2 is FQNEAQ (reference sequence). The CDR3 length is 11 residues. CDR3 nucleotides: TGTGCCAGCAACTTAAGCGGGGAGCTGTTTTTT. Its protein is CASNLSGELFF. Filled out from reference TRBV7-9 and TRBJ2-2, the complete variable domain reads DTGVSQNPRHKITKRGQNVTFRCDPISEHNRLYWYRQTLGQGPEFLTYFQNEAQLEKSRLLSDRFSAERPKGSFSTLEIQRTEQGDSAMYLCASNLSGELFFGEGSRLTVL.

The CDR3 sequence is CASKIGGLADEQYF. CDR3 DNA: TGTGCCAGCAAGATAGGAGGGCTAGCAGACGAGCAGTACTTC. The rearrangement uses TRBV2 and TRBJ2-7, with D possibly being TRBD2 (6 bases). Per germline, CDR1 SNHLY and CDR2 FYNNEI. Trimming shortened V by 7 bases and J by 5 bases, and 18 bases separated the two germline ends. This CDR3 has 14 residues.

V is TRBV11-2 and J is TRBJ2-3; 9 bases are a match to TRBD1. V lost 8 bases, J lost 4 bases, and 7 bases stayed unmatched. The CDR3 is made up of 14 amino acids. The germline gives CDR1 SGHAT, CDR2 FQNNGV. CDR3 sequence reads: CASSGQGISDTQYF. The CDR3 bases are TGTGCCAGCTCCGGACAGGGGATTTCAGATACGCAGTATTTT.

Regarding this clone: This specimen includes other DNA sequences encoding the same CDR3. CDR3 DNA: TGTGCCAGCAGCTTAAGGCGGACTAATGAAAAACTGTTTTTT. Its translation is CASSLRRTNEKLFF. The chain joins TRBV7-2 to TRBJ1-4; D gene ambiguous. Trimming stripped 2 bases from V and 2 bases from J, with 6 bases between. The CDR3 covers 14 residues. CDR1 and CDR2 from the germline V gene are SGHTA and FQGNSA. Full variable domain (missing parts from reference TRBV7-2 and TRBJ1-4): GAGVSQSPSNKVTEKGKDVELRCDPISGHTALYWYRQSLGQGLEFLIYFQGNSAPDKSGLPSDRFSAERTGGSVSTLTIQRTQQEDSAVYLCASSLRRTNEKLFFGSGTQLSVL.

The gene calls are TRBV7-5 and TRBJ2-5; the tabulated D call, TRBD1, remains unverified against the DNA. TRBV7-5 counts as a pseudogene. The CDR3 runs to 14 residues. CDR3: CVRSPCRGPRTQYF. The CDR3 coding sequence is TGTGTCAGAAGCCCCTGCAGGGGACCAAGGACCCAGTACTTC.

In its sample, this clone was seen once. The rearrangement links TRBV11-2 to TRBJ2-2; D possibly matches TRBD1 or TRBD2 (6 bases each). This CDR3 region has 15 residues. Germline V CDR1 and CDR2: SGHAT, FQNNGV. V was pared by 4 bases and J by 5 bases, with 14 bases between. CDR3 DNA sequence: TGTGCCAGCAGCTCCTTGCTAGGGGGGACCGGGGAGCTGTTTTTT. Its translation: CASSSLLGGTGELFF.

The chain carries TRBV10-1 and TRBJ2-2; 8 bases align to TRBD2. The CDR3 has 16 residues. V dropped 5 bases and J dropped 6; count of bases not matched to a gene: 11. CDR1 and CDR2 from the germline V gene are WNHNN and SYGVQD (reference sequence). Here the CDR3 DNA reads TGCGCCAGCAGTCCCCCGGGAGGGAGGAATCCCGGGGAGCTGTTTTTT. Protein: CASSPPGGRNPGELFF.

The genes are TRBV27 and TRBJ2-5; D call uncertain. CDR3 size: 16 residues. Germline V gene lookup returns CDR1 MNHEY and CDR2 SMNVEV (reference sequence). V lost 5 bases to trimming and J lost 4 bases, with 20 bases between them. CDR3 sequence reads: CASSPGPSWIGETQYF. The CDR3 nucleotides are TGTGCCAGCAGTCCAGGCCCTAGTTGGATCGGAGAGACCCAGTACTTC.

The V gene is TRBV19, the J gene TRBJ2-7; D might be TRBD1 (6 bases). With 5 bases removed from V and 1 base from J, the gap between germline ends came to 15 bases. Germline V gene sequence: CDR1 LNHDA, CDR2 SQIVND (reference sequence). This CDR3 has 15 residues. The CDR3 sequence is CASSAQGGISYEQYF. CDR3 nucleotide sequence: TGTGCCAGTAGTGCACAGGGCGGCATTTCCTACGAGCAGTACTTC.

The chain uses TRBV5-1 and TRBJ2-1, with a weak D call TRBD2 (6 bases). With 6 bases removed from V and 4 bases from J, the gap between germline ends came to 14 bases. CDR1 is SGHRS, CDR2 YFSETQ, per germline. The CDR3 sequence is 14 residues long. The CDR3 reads CASTLGDWYNEQFF. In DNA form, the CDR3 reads TGCGCCAGCACCCTGGGGGACTGGTACAATGAGCAGTTCTTC. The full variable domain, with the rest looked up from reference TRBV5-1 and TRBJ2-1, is KAGVTQTPRYLIKTRGQQVTLSCSPISGHRSVSWYQQTPGQGLQFLFEYFSETQRNKGNFPGRFSGRQFSNSRSEMNVSTLELGDSALYLCASTLGDWYNEQFFGPGTRLTVL.

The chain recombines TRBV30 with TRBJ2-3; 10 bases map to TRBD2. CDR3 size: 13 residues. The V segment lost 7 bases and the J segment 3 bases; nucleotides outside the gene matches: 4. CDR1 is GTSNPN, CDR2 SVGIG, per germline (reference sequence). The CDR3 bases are TGTGCCTCCTCTAGCGGGAGAACAGATACGCAGTATTTT. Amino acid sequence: CASSSGRTDTQYF. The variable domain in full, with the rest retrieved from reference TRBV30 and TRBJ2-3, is SQTIHQWPATLVQPVGSPLSLECTVEGTSNPNLYWYRQAAGRGLQLLFYSVGIGQISSEVPQNLSASRPQDRQFILSSKKLLLSDSGFYLCASSSGRTDTQYFGPGTRLTVL.

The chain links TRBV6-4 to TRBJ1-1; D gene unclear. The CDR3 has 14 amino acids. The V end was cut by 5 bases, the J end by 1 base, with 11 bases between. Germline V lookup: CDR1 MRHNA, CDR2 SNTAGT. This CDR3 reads CASSLGFQNTEAFF. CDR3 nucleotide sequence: TGTGCCAGCAGTTTGGGGTTCCAGAACACTGAAGCTTTCTTT.

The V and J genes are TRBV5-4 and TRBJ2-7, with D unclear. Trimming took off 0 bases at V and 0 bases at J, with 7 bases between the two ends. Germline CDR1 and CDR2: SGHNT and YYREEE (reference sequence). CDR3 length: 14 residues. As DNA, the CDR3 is TGTGCCAGCAGCTTGGGTCCGGACTCCTACGAGCAGTACTTC. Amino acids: CASSLGPDSYEQYF.

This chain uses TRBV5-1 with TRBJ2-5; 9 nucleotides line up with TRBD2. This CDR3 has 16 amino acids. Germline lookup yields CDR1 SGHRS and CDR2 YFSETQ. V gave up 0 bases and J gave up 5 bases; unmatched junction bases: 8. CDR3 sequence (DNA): TGCGCCAGCAGCTTGGGGGCTAGCGGGGACGTGGAGACCCAGTACTTC. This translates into CASSLGASGDVETQYF.

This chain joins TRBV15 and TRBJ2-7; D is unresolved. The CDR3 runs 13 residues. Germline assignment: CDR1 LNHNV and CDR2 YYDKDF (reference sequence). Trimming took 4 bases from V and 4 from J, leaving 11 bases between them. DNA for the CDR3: TGTGCCACCAGCATGCAGTCTCAGTACGAGCAGTACTTC. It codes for CATSMQSQYEQYF.

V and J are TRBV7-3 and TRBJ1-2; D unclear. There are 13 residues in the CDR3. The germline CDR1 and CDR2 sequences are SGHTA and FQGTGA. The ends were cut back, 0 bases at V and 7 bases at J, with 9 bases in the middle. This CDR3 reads CASSLTRAAGYTF. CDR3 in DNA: TGTGCCAGCAGCTTAACAAGGGCAGCTGGCTACACCTTC.

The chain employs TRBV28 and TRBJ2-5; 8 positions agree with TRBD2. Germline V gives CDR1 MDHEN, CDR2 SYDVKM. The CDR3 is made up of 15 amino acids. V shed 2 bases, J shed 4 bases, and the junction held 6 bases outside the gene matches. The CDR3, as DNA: TGTGCCAGCAGTTTAGATCCGGGACTAGGAGAGACCCAGTACTTC. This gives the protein CASSLDPGLGETQYF. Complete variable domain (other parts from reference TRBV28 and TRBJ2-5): DVKVTQSSRYLVKRTGEKVFLECVQDMDHENMFWYRQDPGLGLRLIYFSYDVKMKEKGDIPEGYSVSREKKERFSLILESASTNQTSMYLCASSLDPGLGETQYFGPGTRLLVL.

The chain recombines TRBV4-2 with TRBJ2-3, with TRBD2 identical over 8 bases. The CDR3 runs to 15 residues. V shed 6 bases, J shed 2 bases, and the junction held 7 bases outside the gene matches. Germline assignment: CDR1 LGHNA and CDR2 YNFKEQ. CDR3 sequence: CASSPGGRNTDTQYF. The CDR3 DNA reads TGTGCCAGCAGTCCTGGCGGGAGGAACACAGATACGCAGTATTTT.

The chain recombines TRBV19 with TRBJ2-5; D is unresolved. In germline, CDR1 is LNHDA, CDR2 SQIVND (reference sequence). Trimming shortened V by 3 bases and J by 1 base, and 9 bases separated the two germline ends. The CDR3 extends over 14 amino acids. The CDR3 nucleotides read TGTGCCAGTAGTATGTCCGGTGCCCAAGAGACCCAGTACTTC. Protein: CASSMSGAQETQYF.

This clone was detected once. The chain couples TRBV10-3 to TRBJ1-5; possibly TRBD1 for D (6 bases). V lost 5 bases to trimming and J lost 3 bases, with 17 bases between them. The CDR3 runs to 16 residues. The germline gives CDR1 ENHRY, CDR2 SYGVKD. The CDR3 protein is CAISPVGGQNNQPQHF. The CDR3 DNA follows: TGTGCCATCAGTCCTGTGGGGGGACAAAACAATCAGCCCCAGCATTTT.

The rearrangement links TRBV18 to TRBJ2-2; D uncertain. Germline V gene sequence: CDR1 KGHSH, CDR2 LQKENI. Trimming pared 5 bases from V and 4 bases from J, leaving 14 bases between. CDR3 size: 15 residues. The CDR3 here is CASSMASVGTGELFF. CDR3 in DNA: TGTGCCAGCTCAATGGCCAGCGTGGGCACCGGGGAGCTGTTTTTT. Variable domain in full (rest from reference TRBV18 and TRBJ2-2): NAGVMQNPRHLVRRRGQEARLRCSPMKGHSHVYWYRQLPEEGLKFMVYLQKENIIDESGMPKERFSAEFPKEGPSILRIQQVVRGDSAAYFCASSMASVGTGELFFGEGSRLTVL.

The CDR3 DNA is TGTGCCAGCAGTTCCGGGACAGGGGGCTATGGAAACACCATATATTTT. This codes for CASSSGTGGYGNTIYF. The chain is built from TRBV28 and TRBJ1-3; 12 bases line up with TRBD1. Trimming removed 4 bases from V and 3 bases from J; junction bases left unmatched: 4. The CDR3 has 16 amino acids. Per germline, CDR1 MDHEN and CDR2 SYDVKM.

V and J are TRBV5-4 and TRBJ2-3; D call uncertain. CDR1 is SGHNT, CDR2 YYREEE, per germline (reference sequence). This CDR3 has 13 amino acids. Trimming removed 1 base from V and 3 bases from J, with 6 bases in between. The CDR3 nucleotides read TGTGCCAGCAGCTTGAGAAGGACAGATACGCAGTATTTT. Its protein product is CASSLRRTDTQYF.

The CDR3 nucleotides are TGTGCCAGCAGTTTCAGGACACATTCCTACGAGCAGTACTTC. It encodes CASSFRTHSYEQYF. V is TRBV7-8 and J is TRBJ2-7, with D tentatively TRBD1 (5 bases). There are 14 residues in the CDR3. V lost 6 bases and J 1 base, leaving 13 bases between the germline ends. Germline lookup yields CDR1 SGHVS and CDR2 FQNEAQ.

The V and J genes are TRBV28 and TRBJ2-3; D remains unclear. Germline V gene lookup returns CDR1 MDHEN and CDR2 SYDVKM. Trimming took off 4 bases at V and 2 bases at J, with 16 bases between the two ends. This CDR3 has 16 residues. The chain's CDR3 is CASSSNDWDNTDTQYF. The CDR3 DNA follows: TGTGCCAGCAGTTCGAACGACTGGGATAACACAGATACGCAGTATTTT.

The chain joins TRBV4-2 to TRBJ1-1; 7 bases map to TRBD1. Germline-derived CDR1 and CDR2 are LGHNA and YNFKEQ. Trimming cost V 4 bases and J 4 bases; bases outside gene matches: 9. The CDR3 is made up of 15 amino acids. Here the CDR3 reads CASSRRPTGVTEAFF. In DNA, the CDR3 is TGTGCCAGCAGCCGACGCCCCACAGGGGTCACTGAAGCTTTCTTT.

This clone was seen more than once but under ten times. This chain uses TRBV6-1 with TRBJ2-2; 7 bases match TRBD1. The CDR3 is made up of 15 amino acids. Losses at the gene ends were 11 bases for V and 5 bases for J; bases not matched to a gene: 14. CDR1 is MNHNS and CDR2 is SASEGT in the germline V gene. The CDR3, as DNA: TGTGCCGGAAGACCGGGACAGCTTGAGACCGGGGAGCTGTTTTTT. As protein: CAGRPGQLETGELFF.